The sequence of this T cell receptor beta chain was determined in a study of T-cell reconstitution after alpha-beta-depleted transplantation in children. The sample holds a few counts of this clonotype. One end of the junction is discordant with germline, which a read error may explain. The CDR3 has 14 residues. Germline V CDR1 and CDR2: MNHNS, SASEGT. Unique molecular identifiers were used to barcode this TCRbeta library. One entry per CDR3 protein results from TCRdb running MiXCR on the PCR reads. Of some 490,000 distinct CDR3 sequences listed, under 15% are singletons. This TCR derives from a human donor who donated a stem cell graft to a child with combined immunodeficiency. Source: PBMCs from the stem cell graft donor, taken from the stem cell graft. The rearrangement joins TRBV6-1 to TRBJ1-1; perhaps TRBD1 as D (6 bases). The CDR3 is CATSDTGWGTEAFF. CDR3 nucleotides: TGTGCCACCAGTGACACAGGGTGGGGGACTGAAGCTTTCTTT.